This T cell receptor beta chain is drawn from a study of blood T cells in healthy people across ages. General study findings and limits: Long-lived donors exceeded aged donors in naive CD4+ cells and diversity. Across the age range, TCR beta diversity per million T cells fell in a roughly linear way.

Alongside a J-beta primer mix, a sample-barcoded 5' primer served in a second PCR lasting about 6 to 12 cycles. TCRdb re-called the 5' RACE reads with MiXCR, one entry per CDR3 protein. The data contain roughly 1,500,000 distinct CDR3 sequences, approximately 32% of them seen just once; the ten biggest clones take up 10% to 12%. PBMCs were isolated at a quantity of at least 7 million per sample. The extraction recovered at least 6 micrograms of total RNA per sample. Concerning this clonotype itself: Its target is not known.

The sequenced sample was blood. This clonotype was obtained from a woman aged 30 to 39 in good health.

This CDR3 reads CSAPDPLAGGRSYNEQFF. In DNA form, the CDR3 reads TGCAGTGCTCCGGACCCACTAGCGGGAGGCCGCTCCTACAATGAGCAGTTCTTC. V and J are TRBV20-1 and TRBJ2-1; 12 positions match TRBD2. Germline CDR1 is DFQATT and CDR2 is SNEGSKA (reference sequence). This CDR3 has 18 residues. Trimming removed 5 bases from V and 0 bases from J; junction bases left unmatched: 11.